This T cell receptor (beta chain) was found in a study of relationships among human T cell subsets. Overall study results and limits: Substantial CDR3 sharing among Th1, Th2 and regulatory cells suggested stochastic fate choice. A CD4+CD8+ double-positive population could not be excluded by bead sorting.

Regulatory T cells were selected from positively selected CD4+ cells using anti-CD25 beads. Subset-specific monoclonal antibody beads were used to isolate T cell subsets. The T cell receptor alpha and beta CDR3 regions were amplified from mRNA by semiquantitative ARM-PCR. In ARM-PCR, communal superprimers followed tagged nested gene-specific primers for exponential amplification. TCRdb fed the multiplex PCR reads into MiXCR, producing one record per CDR3 protein. Of roughly 15,000 distinct CDR3 sequences listed, about 60% were seen once; the top ten hold 2% to 2.5%. Only a few counts were recorded for this clonotype. Its antigen is still unknown. Material: Tregs sorted from blood. The TCR comes from a man in his forties in good health.

The CDR3 region has the DNA TGTGCCAGCAGCTTATCCGGGGGGCCGGCTGAAGCTTTCTTT. The encoded protein is CASSLSGGPAEAFF. The chain recombines TRBV7-9 with TRBJ1-1, with D perhaps TRBD1 (6 bases). V lost 2 bases and J 6 bases, leaving 13 bases between the germline ends. The germline V gene encodes CDR1 SEHNR and CDR2 FQNEAQ (reference sequence). This CDR3 has 14 residues.